What follows are 13 T cell receptor beta chains derived from one specimen sequenced in a study of spatial heterogeneity in lung cancer. Time point noted: sample taken at primary tumor resection. TCRdb ran MiXCR on the 5' RACE reads and lists one entry per CDR3 protein. The sample holds tens of thousands of distinct CDR3 sequences, roughly an eighth seen once. Sequencing used PBMCs, obtained at surgery. The receptor source for this set is a male donor with early-stage non-small cell lung cancer.

The chain combines TRBV3-1 with TRBJ1-2; D gene ambiguous. The germline V gene encodes CDR1 LGHDT and CDR2 YNNKEL (reference sequence). Trimming shortened V by 6 bases and J by 8 bases, and 19 bases separated the two germline ends. This CDR3 contains 14 residues. DNA of the CDR3: TGTGCCAGCAGACTCGAATCGTCGGTAGGCGGCTACACCTTC. It encodes CASRLESSVGGYTF. Based on the CDR3 plus reference TRBV3-1 and TRBJ1-2, the full variable domain is DTAVSQTPKYLVTQMGNDKSIKCEQNLGHDTMYWYKQDSKKFLKIMFSYNNKELIINETVPNRFSPKSPDKAHLNLHINSLELGDSAVYFCASRLESSVGGYTFGSGTRLTVV.

The CDR3 DNA is TGCGCCAGCAGCTCGTCAGGAGCTTACACAGATACGCAGTATTTT. Amino acids: CASSSSGAYTDTQYF. The chain joins TRBV5-1 to TRBJ2-3; D call uncertain. This CDR3 is 15 amino acids long. V lost 3 bases and J lost 2, with 13 bases in between. Germline V lookup: CDR1 SGHRS, CDR2 YFSETQ.

This clonotype appeared many times. The genes are TRBV5-1 and TRBJ2-5, with D unresolved. Per the germline V gene, CDR1 is SGHRS and CDR2 is YFSETQ. V shed 4 bases and J shed 2 bases, with 6 bases lying between them. CDR3 length equals 12 residues. CDR3 amino acids: CASSTRQETQYF. In nucleotides, the CDR3 is TGCGCCAGCAGCACTCGTCAAGAGACCCAGTACTTC.

This clonotype has at least ten counts. The rearrangement joins TRBV24-1 to TRBJ2-2; D might be TRBD1 (6 bases). The CDR3 sequence is 14 residues long. The V gene's germline CDR1 is KGHDR and CDR2 SFDVKD. V lost 9 bases, J lost 1 base, and 11 bases lay in between. Here the CDR3 DNA reads TGTGCCACCTCAGGGGCCCTGAACACCGGGGAGCTGTTTTTT. This gives the protein CATSGALNTGELFF.

The chain couples TRBV5-1 to TRBJ2-7; D uncertain. The V end was cut by 0 bases, the J end by 3 bases, with 13 bases between. This CDR3 has 15 amino acids. CDR1 and CDR2 from the germline V gene are SGHRS and YFSETQ. The CDR3 region is CASSLAGRSLYEQYF. The CDR3 bases are TGCGCCAGCAGCTTGGCAGGCCGCAGCCTCTACGAGCAGTACTTC. Using reference TRBV5-1 and TRBJ2-7 for the parts outside the CDR3, the full variable domain is KAGVTQTPRYLIKTRGQQVTLSCSPISGHRSVSWYQQTPGQGLQFLFEYFSETQRNKGNFPGRFSGRQFSNSRSEMNVSTLELGDSALYLCASSLAGRSLYEQYFGPGTRLTVT.

This chain uses TRBV6-2 or TRBV6-3 with TRBJ1-6; maybe TRBD1 (5 bases). The CDR3 runs 14 residues. The germline V and J ends were trimmed by 7 bases and 7 bases, with 14 bases remaining between them. CDR1 is MNHEY, CDR2 SVGEGT, per germline. This CDR3 reads CASNRGLPNSPLHF. DNA of the CDR3: TGTGCCAGCAATCGGGGCCTCCCCAATTCACCCCTCCACTTT.

This clonotype was recorded many times. The gene calls are TRBV12-3 or TRBV12-4 and TRBJ1-1; TRBD1 agrees at 7 bases. The CDR3 has 15 amino acids. With V trimmed by 3 bases and J by 0 bases, 4 bases remained unmatched. The CDR3 nucleotides are TGTGCCAGCAGTTTGTGGGGACAGTTGAACACTGAAGCTTTCTTT. Amino acids: CASSLWGQLNTEAFF.

This clonotype was observed a handful of times. The chain joins TRBV2 to TRBJ1-2; the D gene is possibly TRBD1 (6 bases). V lost 5 bases and J lost 3, with 10 bases in between. Germline V gene sequence: CDR1 SNHLY, CDR2 FYNNEI. The CDR3 runs 13 residues. As DNA, the CDR3 is TGTGCCAGCAGTCAGGACAGAGACTATGGCTACACCTTC. This sequence encodes CASSQDRDYGYTF.

DNA for the CDR3: TGTGCCAGCAGCCAAGCCGGACATACCGGGGAGCTGTTTTTT. Translated, it gives CASSQAGHTGELFF. V is TRBV14 and J is TRBJ2-2; D is possibly TRBD1 (5 bases). The CDR3 consists of 14 residues. Deletions cut 1 base from V and 5 bases from J, with 8 bases between. Germline CDR1 is SGHDN and CDR2 is FVKESK.

This clonotype came up many times. This sequence joins TRBV3-1 and TRBJ2-7, with no clear D. Germline lookup yields CDR1 LGHDT and CDR2 YNNKEL (reference sequence). V was shortened by 3 bases and J by 3 bases, with 15 bases between the two germline ends. The CDR3 runs 15 residues. This CDR3 reads CASSHPVARYYEQYF. For the CDR3, the DNA is TGTGCCAGCAGCCATCCCGTTGCTAGGTACTACGAGCAGTACTTC.

This chain joins TRBV12-3 or TRBV12-4 and TRBJ2-5, with D hard to call. CDR3 length: 14 residues. V was shortened by 6 bases and J by 5 bases, with 16 bases between the two germline ends. The CDR3 sequence: CASSLGMVGETQYF. DNA for the CDR3: TGTGCCAGCAGCCTCGGCATGGTCGGGGAGACCCAGTACTTC.

This clonotype was recorded at least ten times. The chain employs TRBV28 and TRBJ2-7; tentatively, D is TRBD1 or TRBD2 (5 bases each). Trimming took off 5 bases at V and 2 bases at J, with 13 bases between the two ends. This CDR3 is built from 14 residues. Germline V CDR1 and CDR2: MDHEN, SYDVKM. CDR3 nucleotides: TGTGCCAGCAGTCCCTGGGGGAGAGCCTACGAGCAGTACTTC. Translation gives CASSPWGRAYEQYF.

In its sample, this clonotype was seen a few times. V and J are TRBV11-2 and TRBJ2-1; D gene ambiguous. The ends were cut back, 3 bases at V and 5 bases at J, with 14 bases in the middle. This CDR3 region has 15 residues. Germline V lookup: CDR1 SGHAT, CDR2 FQNNGV. CDR3 residues: CASSLESRRNNEQFF. The CDR3 DNA reads TGTGCCAGCAGCTTGGAGTCTCGACGCAACAATGAGCAGTTCTTC. Together with reference TRBV11-2 and TRBJ2-1, the CDR3 gives the full variable domain: EAGVAQSPRYKIIEKRQSVAFWCNPISGHATLYWYQQILGQGPKLLIQFQNNGVVDDSQLPKDRFSAERLKGVDSTLKIQPAKLEDSAVYLCASSLESRRNNEQFFGPGTRLTVL.